A single sample is the source of the 27 T cell receptor beta chains below, sequenced in a study of naive and memory T cell subsets. Study-level findings and limits: Possibly reflecting memory cells re-expressing CD45RA, a few larger clonotypes occurred in naive repertoires, especially CD8.

Both TRBC1 and TRBC2 were covered by a beta constant-region primer of two equimolar oligonucleotides. Ligated cDNA was amplified by four rounds of PCR with nested alpha and beta constant-region primers and SP2. TCRdb reprocessed the UMI-ligation and nested PCR reads via MiXCR and lists one record per CDR3 protein. In the table there are about 99,000 distinct CDR3 sequences, around 13% of which are singletons. Their antigen targets remain unknown. The material sequenced was naive CD8+ T cells from blood. The receptors here all came from a human donor in good health.

For the CDR3, the DNA is TGTGCCAGCGACCCCGGACAGATGAACTCCTACGAGCAGTACTTC. Translation gives CASDPGQMNSYEQYF. This chain joins TRBV6-1 and TRBJ2-7; TRBD1 might be the D (6 bases). Between the trimmed V and J ends, which lost 8 bases and 0 bases, there was a span of 17 bases. Germline CDR1 reads MNHNS; CDR2 reads SASEGT. The CDR3 is 15 residues long.

At least ten counts were recorded for this clonotype. The rearrangement joins TRBV20-1 to TRBJ2-3; tentatively, D is TRBD1 (7 bases). The CDR3 contains 16 residues. Trimming left V 6 bases short and J 6 bases short, with 25 bases between. Germline V gene lookup returns CDR1 DFQATT and CDR2 SNEGSKA (reference sequence). Here the CDR3 reads CSALSRRGESSDTQYF. The CDR3 DNA reads as TGCAGTGCCCTGTCCCGCAGGGGGGAATCCTCGGATACGCAGTATTTT.

The genes are TRBV7-9 and TRBJ2-7; D is uncertain. Trimming pared 1 base from V and 9 bases from J, leaving 13 bases between. There are 13 residues in the CDR3. CDR1 SEHNR and CDR2 FQNEAQ come from the germline V gene (reference sequence). The CDR3 DNA reads as TGTGCCAGCAGCTTAGTTACGGACCCCATGCAGTACTTC. As protein: CASSLVTDPMQYF.

In this sample, this clonotype turned up many times. V is TRBV4-1 and J is TRBJ2-7; D perhaps matches TRBD1 (5 bases). Trimming stripped 4 bases from V and 2 bases from J, with 9 bases between. CDR3 length: 13 residues. Germline assignment: CDR1 MGHRA and CDR2 YSYEKL. DNA of the CDR3: TGCGCCAGCAGCCCGGACATGACCTACGAGCAGTACTTC. Protein product: CASSPDMTYEQYF.

This chain joins TRBV12-3 or TRBV12-4 and TRBJ2-1; TRBD2 aligns across 13 bases. Trimming removed 6 bases from V and 8 bases from J; junction bases left unmatched: 7. The CDR3 loop spans 15 amino acids. CDR3 loop: CASSSRTSGSYEQFF. CDR3 DNA: TGTGCCAGCAGCAGCCGGACTAGCGGGAGCTATGAGCAGTTCTTC.

CDR3 sequence: CASSLEGGRAYEQYF. CDR3 DNA: TGTGCCAGCAGCTTAGAAGGCGGGAGGGCCTACGAGCAGTACTTC. V gene TRBV7-2 combines with J gene TRBJ2-7; 9 bases agree with TRBD2. Trimming took 1 base from V and 2 from J; bases not matched to a gene: 3. This CDR3 contains 15 residues. The germline V gene encodes CDR1 SGHTA and CDR2 FQGNSA.

This clonotype was found many times. The rearrangement links TRBV15 to TRBJ2-1; 11 bases are a match to TRBD2. Germline CDR1 LNHNV, CDR2 YYDKDF (reference sequence). Germline trimming cut 3 bases from V and 8 bases from J; bases unmatched to any gene: 6. This CDR3 spans 15 amino acids. The CDR3 sequence is CATSSTSGGRDEQFF. For the CDR3, the DNA is TGTGCCACCAGCAGCACTAGCGGGGGAAGAGATGAGCAGTTCTTC. The variable domain in full, completed from reference TRBV15 and TRBJ2-1, reads DAMVIQNPRYQVTQFGKPVTLSCSQTLNHNVMYWYQQKSSQAPKLLFHYYDKDFNNEADTPDNFQSRRPNTSFCFLDIRSPGLGDTAMYLCATSSTSGGRDEQFFGPGTRLTVL.

The rearrangement joins TRBV12-3 or TRBV12-4 to TRBJ1-2; D is perhaps TRBD1 (5 bases). Trimming stripped 5 bases from V and 6 bases from J, with 16 bases between. CDR3 length: 14 amino acids. For the CDR3, the DNA is TGTGCCAGCAGTCCTTGGGGCGGGGGAGATGGCTACACCTTC. Its translation: CASSPWGGGDGYTF.

This clonotype was recorded many times. The chain recombines TRBV12-3 or TRBV12-4 with TRBJ1-4; perhaps TRBD1 as D (5 bases). Trimming took 8 bases from V and 0 from J, leaving 7 bases between them. The length of the CDR3 is 13 residues. CDR3 DNA sequence: TGTGCCAGCGGGGGGGCAACTAATGAAAAACTGTTTTTT. This encodes CASGGATNEKLFF.

This clonotype was counted ten times or more. The V call is TRBV7-9, the J call TRBJ1-4; 7 bases match TRBD1. CDR1 and CDR2 from the germline V gene are SEHNR and FQNEAQ (reference sequence). V dropped 6 bases and J dropped 8; count of bases not matched to a gene: 6. This CDR3 region has 13 residues. The chain's CDR3 is CASRDRAHEKLFF. In nucleotides, the CDR3 is TGTGCCAGCAGAGACAGGGCCCACGAAAAACTGTTTTTT.

There are a few counts of this clonotype. The chain links TRBV4-3 to TRBJ1-5; D uncertain. Germline-derived CDR1 and CDR2 are LGHNA and YSLEER. Trimming shortened V by 0 bases and J by 6 bases, and 12 bases separated the two germline ends. There are 15 residues in the CDR3. CDR3 sequence reads: CASSQDVGLGQPQHF. The CDR3 DNA reads as TGCGCCAGCAGCCAAGATGTCGGGTTGGGTCAGCCCCAGCATTTT.

This clonotype was found a few times. The V gene is TRBV5-1, the J gene TRBJ1-1; 7 bases fit TRBD1. Germline CDR1 SGHRS, CDR2 YFSETQ. Losses at the gene ends were 6 bases for V and 7 bases for J; bases not matched to a gene: 3. CDR3 length: 11 amino acids. The CDR3 region is CASNYRGEAFF. Here the CDR3 DNA reads TGCGCCAGCAACTACAGGGGTGAAGCTTTCTTT.

The chain is built from TRBV6-2 or TRBV6-3 and TRBJ2-7; no reliable D call. The germline gives CDR1 MNHEY, CDR2 SVGEGT. There are 22 residues in the CDR3. Trimming shortened V by 8 bases and J by 3 bases, and 41 bases separated the two germline ends. The CDR3 bases are TGTGCCAGCGGGAACCCCACGAGAAGCCCCTCCAAGTCGGCGGTTGGCTACTACGAGCAGTACTTC. This sequence encodes CASGNPTRSPSKSAVGYYEQYF.

Ten or more counts support this clonotype. The chain carries TRBV6-5 and TRBJ2-7; 12 positions agree with TRBD2. V gave up 7 bases and J gave up 6 bases; unmatched junction bases: 16. CDR1 is MNHEY and CDR2 is SVGAGI in the germline V gene. This CDR3 is 17 amino acids long. CDR3 DNA: TGTGCCAGCACCCCCCCTCTAACTGGACTAGCGGGAATCGAGCAGTACTTC. It specifies CASTPPLTGLAGIEQYF.

This clonotype was found many times. This chain joins TRBV4-3 and TRBJ2-7; unclear D gene. The ends were cut back, 0 bases at V and 2 bases at J, with 11 bases in the middle. The length of the CDR3 is 15 residues. Germline V gene lookup returns CDR1 LGHNA and CDR2 YSLEER. CDR3 nucleotides: TGCGCCAGCAGCCAAGATAGAGCAGAAACCTACGAGCAGTACTTC. Protein product: CASSQDRAETYEQYF.

V usage is TRBV20-1 and J usage is TRBJ2-1; 7 bases are a match to TRBD1. Germline lookup yields CDR1 DFQATT and CDR2 SNEGSKA (reference sequence). The CDR3 runs 15 residues. V gave up 1 base and J gave up 0 bases; unmatched junction bases: 3. This chain's CDR3 is CSARVGQASYNEQFF. In nucleotides, the CDR3 is TGCAGTGCTAGAGTTGGACAGGCCTCCTACAATGAGCAGTTCTTC.

This clonotype has more than one count but fewer than ten. The genes are TRBV7-2 and TRBJ2-3; TRBD1 might be the D (5 bases). The CDR3 length is 19 residues. V shed 2 bases and J shed 1 base, with 22 bases lying between them. Germline CDR1 and CDR2: SGHTA and FQGNSA. CDR3 DNA: TGTGCCAGCAGCTTAATTTGGGGCGGTCGACTCCACGGCACAGATACGCAGTATTTT. It yields the protein CASSLIWGGRLHGTDTQYF.

J is TRBJ2-1 and V is TRBV4-2; 10 nucleotides line up with TRBD2. Trimming took 0 bases from V and 4 from J; bases not matched to a gene: 6. The CDR3 is 17 residues long. Germline-derived CDR1 and CDR2 are LGHNA and YNFKEQ. The CDR3 protein is CASSQEKSGGGYNEQFF. The CDR3 DNA is TGTGCCAGCAGCCAAGAAAAGAGCGGGGGGGGGTACAATGAGCAGTTCTTC.

This chain connects TRBV28 to TRBJ2-1; 7 nucleotides match TRBD1. The CDR3 totals 13 residues. Germline V gives CDR1 MDHEN, CDR2 SYDVKM. V lost 6 bases and J lost 8; bases outside the gene matches: 7. The DNA of the CDR3 is TGTGCCAGCAGACCGACAGGGCGGCATGAGCAGTTCTTC. Translated, it gives CASRPTGRHEQFF.

Ten or more counts support this clonotype. V is TRBV20-1 and J is TRBJ2-1; D not certain. CDR1 is DFQATT, CDR2 SNEGSKA, per germline (reference sequence). The CDR3 is 11 residues long. V lost 5 bases and J 7 bases, leaving 9 bases between the germline ends. This chain's CDR3 is CSAPPLNEQFF. CDR3 nucleotides: TGCAGTGCTCCTCCCCTTAATGAGCAGTTCTTC.

This clonotype showed up just a few times. This chain links TRBV19 with TRBJ2-3, with 13 nucleotides matching TRBD2. V dropped 5 bases and J dropped 6; count of bases not matched to a gene: 8. Germline assignment: CDR1 LNHDA and CDR2 SQIVND (reference sequence). This CDR3 region has 16 residues. The chain's CDR3 is CASSDGLAGDLDTQYF. The CDR3 nucleotides read TGTGCCAGTAGTGACGGACTAGCGGGAGACTTGGATACGCAGTATTTT.

This clonotype was observed many times. The chain has TRBV27 and TRBJ2-7, with D perhaps matching TRBD1 (5 bases). The CDR3 consists of 14 residues. V was shortened by 3 bases and J by 3 bases, with 12 bases between the two germline ends. The germline gives CDR1 MNHEY, CDR2 SMNVEV (reference sequence). The CDR3 reads CASSLGPTVYEQYF. CDR3 DNA sequence: TGTGCCAGCAGTTTGGGCCCGACAGTCTACGAGCAGTACTTC.

V gene TRBV6-5 combines with J gene TRBJ2-1; D is possibly TRBD2 (6 bases). This CDR3 spans 15 amino acids. Deletions cut 4 bases from V and 3 bases from J, with 13 bases between. Germline V gives CDR1 MNHEY, CDR2 SVGAGI. CDR3 nucleotide sequence: TGTGCCAGCAGTTTTACGGGAGTCGACTACAATGAGCAGTTCTTC. Translated, it gives CASSFTGVDYNEQFF.

The chain links TRBV12-3 or TRBV12-4 to TRBJ2-1, with D hard to call. The CDR3 is 13 residues long. The ends were cut back, 5 bases at V and 9 bases at J, with 14 bases in the middle. CDR3 loop: CASSQNMAGEQFF. Written as DNA, the CDR3 is TGTGCCAGCAGTCAAAACATGGCCGGTGAGCAGTTCTTC.

The chain joins TRBV6-1 to TRBJ1-1; no clear D gene. The CDR3 extends over 16 amino acids. CDR1 and CDR2 from the germline V gene are MNHNS and SASEGT. V shed 3 bases and J shed 1 base, with 15 bases lying between them. CDR3: CASSEFWQQRNTEAFF. CDR3 nucleotides: TGTGCCAGCAGTGAGTTCTGGCAGCAGAGGAACACTGAAGCTTTCTTT.

This clonotype showed up just a few times. The chain carries TRBV9 and TRBJ1-6; TRBD1 might be the D (5 bases). Trimming removed 4 bases from V and 6 bases from J, with 11 bases in between. The V gene's germline CDR1 is SGDLS and CDR2 YYNGEE. This CDR3 is 14 amino acids long. The CDR3 nucleotides read TGTGCCAGCAGCAAGGGGACGTTTAATTCACCCCTCCACTTT. This sequence encodes CASSKGTFNSPLHF.

About this clonotype itself: This could be a read error, since a much larger clone is one nucleotide away. CDR3 sequence: CASSKIGLNTEAFF. The CDR3 bases are TGTGCCAGCAGTAAAATCGGGCTGAACACTGAAGCTTTCTTT. The genes are TRBV6-1 and TRBJ1-1; D gene uncertain. From germline, CDR1 is MNHNS and CDR2 SASEGT. The CDR3 has 14 amino acids. Trimming pared 5 bases from V and 0 bases from J, leaving 10 bases between.